Here is one TCR beta chain with its context. The sample belongs to a study of long-term antiretroviral therapy in people with HIV. The trim removed 3 bases at V and 7 bases at J, leaving 22 bases unmatched. There are 18 residues in the CDR3. Germline V gene lookup returns CDR1 SGHRS and CDR2 YFSETQ. Researchers ran immunoSEQ v3.0 at survey level. TCRdb's copy holds only in-frame clones and misses some; the assay was immunoSEQ multiplex PCR. The repertoire consists of 40,000 or so clones, with 80% to 85% occurring once and the leading ten covering 5.5% to 6.5%. The chain is built from TRBV5-1 and TRBJ2-7; TRBD1 matches 7 bases. The clonotype comes from a man aged 18 to 35 with HIV. This material consisted of unsorted PBMCs, taken 1 year after starting antiretroviral therapy. The CDR3, as DNA: TGCGCCAGCAGCTCGGACATGACAGGGACCGGGATAGTAGGTGAGCAGTACTTC. This gives the protein CASSSDMTGTGIVGEQYF.